This T cell receptor beta chain was recovered during a study of cytomegalovirus exposure and HLA in healthy donors. The PCR made use of 60 Vbeta and 13 Jbeta primers. Sequenced by immunoSEQ multiplex PCR; TCRdb stores in-frame clones only, minus some. The table for this sample gives some 41,000 clones. The CDR3 runs 14 residues. V lost 4 bases and J lost 2, with 11 bases in between. Germline loops: CDR1 SGHDN, CDR2 FVKESK. Material: PBMCs. V is TRBV14 and J is TRBJ1-1; unclear D gene. The clonotype was recovered from a male donor in good health and CMV-seronegative. The CDR3 DNA reads as TGTGCCAGCAGCCTCCCAGGACTAAACACTGAAGCTTTCTTT. Its translation is CASSLPGLNTEAFF.